This T cell receptor (beta chain) was found in a study of T cells in Graves' hyperthyroidism and ophthalmopathy. General study points: In the analysis, a 13 V-J model separated ophthalmopathy from stable hyperthyroidism. Most expanded thyroid clonotypes above 0.001 recurred in blood.

About this clonotype itself: Antigen specificity is unknown.

The V gene lost 6 bases and the J gene lost 5 bases, with 17 bases spanning the gap. CDR3 length equals 15 residues. Germline lookup yields CDR1 SNHLY and CDR2 FYNNEI. Amplification targeted TCR beta CDR3 regions from RNA transcripts. When the TCR CDR3 underwent first-round RT-PCR, the HTBI primer set was used. TCRdb re-derived calls from the multiplex PCR reads in MiXCR, one entry per CDR3 protein. The sample contains 250,000 to 350,000 distinct CDR3 sequences, more than 15% of which appear only once. Under 3 months was the duration of disease in ophthalmopathy patients, who also had a Clinical Activity Score of at least 3 and a NOSPECS grade of at least 4. Fresh peripheral blood, about 9.9 ml, yielded the PBMCs.

Source material: blood. This clonotype was sampled from a woman in her sixties with Graves' ophthalmopathy. The rearrangement joins TRBV2 to TRBJ1-5; a possible D gene is TRBD1 (6 bases). CDR3 coding DNA: TGTGCCAGCAGCTACGAGGGGGTCTCACATCAGCCCCAGCATTTT. Encoded protein: CASSYEGVSHQPQHF.